This T cell receptor beta chain originates from a study of T-cell reconstitution after alpha-beta-depleted transplantation in children. The study's findings and limits: After one year, T-cell counts and TCRbeta diversity mostly came from new T cells. Two months or so post-transplant, alpha-beta T cells reportedly derived from several hundred expanded graft clones. Where some patients showed high TCRbeta diversity at day 60, it came from recipient T cells and thymic progenitors that had survived.

This CDR3 is 15 amino acids long. The germline V gene encodes CDR1 KGHDR and CDR2 SFDVKD. Trimming cost V 5 bases and J 1 base, with 12 bases left between them. A TCRbeta library incorporating unique molecular identifiers was prepared. TCRdb re-analysed the PCR reads in MiXCR, keeping a single row per CDR3 protein. The sample records fewer than 750,000 distinct CDR3 sequences, 25% to 30% being singletons. This clonotype was detected a few times. Antigen: not known. The sequenced sample was PBMCs, obtained before TCRalphabeta/CD19-depleted stem cell transplant. This clonotype originated in a boy in the first two years of life with Wiskott-Aldrich syndrome, due to receive a stem cell transplant. The V call is TRBV24-1, the J call TRBJ2-3, with D tentatively TRBD1 (5 bases). The CDR3 DNA sequence: TGTGCCACCAGTGCGGCAGGGAAGGGCACAGATACGCAGTATTTT. Translated, it gives CATSAAGKGTDTQYF.